What follows are 29 T cell receptor beta chains derived from one specimen sequenced in a study of tumor T cells in aggressive B-cell lymphoma. TCRdb's table, derived via immunoSEQ multiplex PCR, lists solely in-frame clones and lacks some. The sample lists 1,700 or so clones; roughly 92% were seen once. The sequencing sample was made of tumor tissue. These receptors came from an adult with diffuse large B cell lymphoma. Some clones in this sample may be carry-over from other donors' samples.

In its sample, this clone was seen once. This sequence joins TRBV6-1 and TRBJ2-6; tentatively, D is TRBD2 (6 bases). The CDR3 sequence is 15 residues long. Trimming took off 0 bases at V and 5 bases at J, with 8 bases between the two ends. From germline, CDR1 is MNHNS and CDR2 SASEGT. The CDR3 loop is CASSEAGGRANVLTF. The DNA of the CDR3 is TGTGCCAGCAGTGAAGCCGGGGGTCGGGCCAACGTCCTGACTTTC.

This chain uses TRBV20-1 with TRBJ2-7, with D uncertain. This CDR3 has 11 amino acids. V lost 0 bases and J 3 bases, leaving 3 bases between the germline ends. CDR1 and CDR2 (germline): DFQATT, SNEGSKA (reference sequence). CDR3 in DNA: TGCAGTGCTAGAGACGGCTACGAGCAGTACTTC. As protein: CSARDGYEQYF.

V gene TRBV30 combines with J gene TRBJ1-6; D remains unclear. Germline values: CDR1 GTSNPN, CDR2 SVGIG (reference sequence). V was shortened by 0 bases and J by 6 bases, with 6 bases between the two germline ends. CDR3 length: 13 residues. The CDR3 reads CAWSVHFNSPLHF. The CDR3 DNA follows: TGTGCCTGGAGTGTGCACTTTAATTCACCCCTCCACTTT.

The chain links TRBV9 to TRBJ2-3, with D perhaps matching TRBD2 (7 bases). Germline CDR1 is SGDLS and CDR2 is YYNGEE. Deletions cut 4 bases from V and 4 bases from J, with 19 bases between. The CDR3 spans 16 residues. For the CDR3, the DNA is TGTGCCAGCAGCTCCTCCCGGGGGGCGTTGCCAGATACGCAGTATTTT. Amino acid sequence: CASSSSRGALPDTQYF.

This rearrangement joins TRBV18 to TRBJ1-4; TRBD1 aligns across 8 bases. Losses at the gene ends were 1 base for V and 8 bases for J; bases not matched to a gene: 6. CDR3 length equals 15 residues. Germline CDR1 and CDR2: KGHSH and LQKENI. The DNA of the CDR3 is TGTGCCAGCTCACCACAGCAGGGGGCCCCCGAAAAACTGTTTTTT. Translated, it gives CASSPQQGAPEKLFF.

The chain joins TRBV27 to TRBJ2-7; TRBD2 is a possible D gene (6 bases). This CDR3 is built from 17 residues. V lost 5 bases, J lost 0 bases, and 20 bases lay in between. The germline CDR1 and CDR2 sequences are MNHEY and SMNVEV (reference sequence). The chain's CDR3 is CASSRNPGTSSSYEQYF. The CDR3 nucleotides read TGTGCCAGCAGTCGAAATCCCGGGACTTCCAGCTCCTACGAGCAGTACTTC.

This clone was counted a single time. V gene TRBV28 combines with J gene TRBJ1-2; no definite D call. From germline, CDR1 is MDHEN and CDR2 SYDVKM. The CDR3 length is 12 residues. Deletions cut 7 bases from V and 8 bases from J, with 14 bases between. The CDR3 here is CASTSQRGGYTF. CDR3 coding DNA: TGTGCCAGCACCTCTCAGCGTGGCGGCTACACCTTC.

The V and J genes are TRBV14 and TRBJ2-7; 9 bases are a match to TRBD1. V shed 2 bases and J 5 bases; nucleotides not matched to a gene: 7. The CDR3 contains 15 residues. Germline V CDR1 and CDR2: SGHDN, FVKESK. CDR3 DNA: TGTGCCAGCAGCCAAAGGACAGGGGCCGCCGACGAGCAGTACTTC. Its protein product is CASSQRTGAADEQYF.

V gene TRBV9 combines with J gene TRBJ2-1, with TRBD2 matching 10 bases. V gave up 4 bases and J gave up 4 bases; unmatched junction bases: 20. CDR1 and CDR2 from the germline V gene are SGDLS and YYNGEE. The CDR3 has 20 amino acids. CDR3 residues: CASSRSGGLAGVPSYNEQFF. The CDR3 coding sequence is TGTGCCAGCAGCAGATCAGGTGGGCTAGCGGGGGTACCGAGTTACAATGAGCAGTTCTTC.

The V gene is TRBV19, the J gene TRBJ2-2; a weak D match, TRBD2 (5 bases). The CDR3 is 12 residues long. CDR1 LNHDA and CDR2 SQIVND come from the germline V gene (reference sequence). The V gene lost 9 bases and the J gene lost 4 bases, with 9 bases spanning the gap. The CDR3 nucleotides are TGTGCCAGCGAACGGGGCACCGGGGAGCTGTTTTTT. This encodes CASERGTGELFF.

The chain links TRBV19 to TRBJ1-2; D not resolved. Trimming cost V 5 bases and J 5 bases, with 6 bases left between them. From germline, CDR1 is LNHDA and CDR2 SQIVND (reference sequence). This CDR3 is 11 amino acids long. The CDR3 nucleotides read TGTGCCAGTAGTGATAGTTATGGCTACACCTTC. This codes for CASSDSYGYTF.

CDR3 protein: CASNGQGASTGELFF. The CDR3 DNA sequence: TGCGCCAGCAATGGACAGGGGGCAAGCACCGGGGAGCTGTTTTTT. The chain has TRBV5-1 and TRBJ2-2; TRBD1 matches at 11 bases. The CDR3 is 15 amino acids. In germline, CDR1 is SGHRS, CDR2 YFSETQ. With V trimmed by 6 bases and J by 4 bases, 5 bases remained unmatched.

The chain uses TRBV4-2 and TRBJ1-4, with D uncertain. This CDR3 has 15 residues. Per germline, CDR1 LGHNA and CDR2 YNFKEQ. Trimming shortened V by 3 bases and J by 8 bases, and 16 bases separated the two germline ends. Written as DNA, the CDR3 is TGTGCCAGCAGCCAGAGGATCCCGGCTCGGGAAAAACTGTTTTTT. It is translated as CASSQRIPAREKLFF.

This clone came up once. The chain joins TRBV5-4 to TRBJ1-2; 12 bases align to TRBD1. The V gene's germline CDR1 is SGHNT and CDR2 YYREEE (reference sequence). V dropped 4 bases and J dropped 6; count of bases not matched to a gene: 13. The CDR3 consists of 17 residues. The CDR3 is CASSGRDRGLFGDGYTF. In DNA form, the CDR3 reads TGTGCCAGCAGCGGACGGGACAGGGGGCTTTTTGGAGATGGCTACACCTTC.

This rearrangement joins TRBV20-1 to TRBJ2-7; D is undetermined. The CDR3 runs to 10 residues. The germline V and J ends were trimmed by 3 bases and 7 bases, with 7 bases remaining between them. The germline CDR1 and CDR2 sequences are DFQATT and SNEGSKA (reference sequence). Here the CDR3 reads CSASPNEQYF. The CDR3, as DNA: TGCAGTGCTAGTCCCAATGAGCAGTACTTC.

This chain uses TRBV27 with TRBJ2-1; 11 bases are shared with TRBD2. Germline CDR1 is MNHEY and CDR2 is SMNVEV (reference sequence). V was clipped by 6 bases and J by 4 bases; unmatched bases: 5. The CDR3 consists of 15 residues. In DNA, the CDR3 is TGTGCCAGCAGCCCCGGGACTAGCGGATACAATGAGCAGTTCTTC. It translates to CASSPGTSGYNEQFF.

V and J are TRBV4-1 and TRBJ2-7, with TRBD1 matching over 8 bases. Germline V CDR1 and CDR2: MGHRA, YSYEKL. J gave up 4 bases and V 0 bases, and 11 bases lay outside the gene matches. CDR3 size: 17 residues. CDR3: CASSQDPFGQGAYEQYF. Written as DNA, the CDR3 is TGCGCCAGCAGCCAAGACCCCTTCGGACAGGGTGCATACGAGCAGTACTTC.

The V gene is TRBV19, the J gene TRBJ2-7; possible D gene TRBD1, 5 bases. The germline CDR1 and CDR2 sequences are LNHDA and SQIVND (reference sequence). The CDR3 runs to 14 residues. V lost 6 bases, J lost 3 bases, and 15 bases lay in between. The CDR3 DNA follows: TGTGCCAGTAGCCAAGCAGGGCCCCTCTACGAGCAGTACTTC. It translates to CASSQAGPLYEQYF.

The chain recombines TRBV6-6 with TRBJ2-2, with D maybe TRBD2 (5 bases). CDR1 and CDR2 (germline): MNHNY, SVGAGI (reference sequence). The CDR3 totals 13 residues. Between the trimmed V and J ends, which lost 5 bases and 2 bases, there was a span of 6 bases. The CDR3 DNA reads TGTGCCAGCAGTCGGGGTAACACCGGGGAGCTGTTTTTT. As protein: CASSRGNTGELFF.

The chain has TRBV7-3 and TRBJ2-6; D remains ambiguous. Germline assignment: CDR1 SGHTA and CDR2 FQGTGA. The CDR3 loop spans 15 amino acids. Deletions cut 2 bases from V and 0 bases from J, with 5 bases between. The CDR3 here is CASSLAHSGANVLTF. In nucleotides, the CDR3 is TGTGCCAGCAGCTTAGCACACTCTGGGGCCAACGTCCTGACTTTC.

This clone has a handful of counts. The chain is built from TRBV19 and TRBJ2-2, with TRBD1 matching 7 bases. The germline gives CDR1 LNHDA, CDR2 SQIVND (reference sequence). With V trimmed by 5 bases and J by 4 bases, 10 bases remained unmatched. The CDR3 has 16 residues. In DNA form, the CDR3 reads TGTGCCAGTAGTGCTACGGGACAGAGGGGCACCGGGGAGCTGTTTTTT. Amino acid sequence: CASSATGQRGTGELFF.

The V and J genes are TRBV5-1 and TRBJ2-2, with D possibly being TRBD2 (6 bases). This CDR3 has 15 amino acids. Trimming cost V 0 bases and J 1 base, with 7 bases left between them. Per germline, CDR1 SGHRS and CDR2 YFSETQ. CDR3 in amino acids: CASSLGSGNTGELFF. As DNA, the CDR3 is TGCGCCAGCAGCTTGGGTAGCGGGAACACCGGGGAGCTGTTTTTT.

This rearrangement joins TRBV7-3 to TRBJ2-1; 9 bases are a match to TRBD2. The CDR3 covers 18 residues. V shed 4 bases and J 9 bases; nucleotides not matched to a gene: 19. Germline-derived CDR1 and CDR2 are SGHTA and FQGTGA. The CDR3 loop reads CASSSTLTSGGERGEQFF. In DNA form, the CDR3 reads TGTGCCAGCAGCTCCACGTTGACTAGCGGTGGGGAACGGGGTGAGCAGTTCTTC.

This clone was seen only once. This chain links TRBV27 with TRBJ2-7; TRBD2 aligns across 11 bases. V gave up 6 bases and J gave up 0 bases; unmatched junction bases: 16. Germline V gene data show CDR1 as MNHEY and CDR2 as SMNVEV (reference sequence). The CDR3 has 19 residues. The CDR3 DNA follows: TGTGCCAGCAGGCTACGATCCACTACTAGCGGGAGAGGCTCCTACGAGCAGTACTTC. It translates to CASRLRSTTSGRGSYEQYF.

This clone was recorded once. The chain links TRBV27 to TRBJ2-3; D is perhaps TRBD2 (6 bases). Looked up from germline, CDR1 is MNHEY and CDR2 is SMNVEV (reference sequence). V dropped 6 bases and J dropped 5 bases, with 15 bases sitting between them. This CDR3 has 14 residues. The CDR3 is CASSLPGTVDTQYF. DNA for the CDR3: TGTGCCAGCAGCCTGCCTGGGACTGTAGATACGCAGTATTTT.

V gene TRBV28 combines with J gene TRBJ2-5; D might be TRBD2 (5 bases). Deletions cut 2 bases from V and 5 bases from J, with 18 bases between. CDR3 size: 16 residues. Per germline, CDR1 MDHEN and CDR2 SYDVKM. The CDR3 DNA is TGTGCCAGCAGTTTAGGAAGGGCCCTTAGCGAGGAGACCCAGTACTTC. Translating it yields CASSLGRALSEETQYF.

A single count supports this clone. The rearrangement links TRBV30 to TRBJ1-4; TRBD1 matches 9 bases. Germline CDR1 reads GTSNPN; CDR2 reads SVGIG (reference sequence). V lost 0 bases, J lost 4 bases, and 12 bases stayed unmatched. This CDR3 is built from 18 residues. The CDR3 sequence: CAWSVLGQGPQGNEKLFF. Written as DNA, the CDR3 is TGTGCCTGGAGTGTTCTGGGACAGGGACCTCAGGGTAATGAAAAACTGTTTTTT. The full variable domain, its missing parts supplied by reference TRBV30 and TRBJ1-4, is SQTIHQWPATLVQPVGSPLSLECTVEGTSNPNLYWYRQAAGRGLQLLFYSVGIGQISSEVPQNLSASRPQDRQFILSSKKLLLSDSGFYLCAWSVLGQGPQGNEKLFFGSGTQLSVL.

The chain uses TRBV28 and TRBJ2-7; maybe TRBD1 (6 bases). Trimming cost V 7 bases and J 5 bases, with 21 bases left between them. This CDR3 spans 15 amino acids. Germline CDR1 MDHEN, CDR2 SYDVKM. CDR3 nucleotides: TGTGCCAGCAACGACCCCTACAGGGCGAAGAACGAGCAGTACTTC. Its protein product is CASNDPYRAKNEQYF.

The chain couples TRBV9 to TRBJ2-4; the D is unclear. V was cut by 0 bases and J by 0 bases, with 7 bases left in between. CDR1 is SGDLS, CDR2 YYNGEE, per germline. The CDR3 has 15 amino acids. The CDR3 loop is CASSVGAVAKNIQYF. The CDR3 region has the DNA TGTGCCAGCAGCGTAGGGGCAGTAGCCAAAAACATTCAGTACTTC.